This TCR beta chain appears in the sequencing data of a study of molecular identifiers for immune sequencing clone quantification. Notes on the study in general: Clones that exceeded 20 RNA copies held over 98% of effector molecules, yet under 1% in naive cells.

In TCRdb, the PCR reads were re-called with MiXCR into one record per CDR3 protein. The sample holds some 100,000 distinct CDR3 sequences; roughly a third are singletons and the top ten take approximately 4%. As for this clonotype: Its antigen remains unknown.

Sorting was used to obtain naive CD8 T cells (CD8+CD4-CCR7+CD45RA+). The CDR3 is 14 residues long. Germline CDR1 MNHEY, CDR2 SMNVEV (reference sequence). The germline V and J ends were trimmed by 9 bases and 4 bases, with 19 bases remaining between them. The chain has TRBV27 and TRBJ2-7; D gene ambiguous. The TCR was taken from a human donor in good health. Some libraries in this study had Jurkat cell RNA spiked in. Input material: naive CD8+ T cells from blood, with Jurkat cell RNA spiked in. Subset of the sample: FACS-sorted CD8+CD4-CCR7+CD45RA+ naive T cells. CDR3 loop: CASMGLSPRYEQYF. For the CDR3, the DNA is TGTGCCAGTATGGGCCTAAGCCCCCGTTACGAGCAGTACTTC.